The clone carrying this TCR beta chain came up a few times. The assay was immunoSEQ multiplex PCR, and TCRdb's table has in-frame clones only and misses some. The sample has 250,000 or so clones, around 88% seen once. This sample stems from a study of blood T cell repertoires in COVID-19. Adults between roughly 18 and 90 years of age took part from fewer than 30 US areas. This CDR3 is 13 amino acids long. Germline trimming cut 6 bases from V and 8 bases from J; bases unmatched to any gene: 5. The receptor's source is a woman aged 40 to 55 with acute COVID-19. The sample comprised PBMCs or T cells enriched from blood (not recorded which). The chain recombines TRBV12-3 or TRBV12-4 with TRBJ1-4, with 8 nucleotides matching TRBD1. DNA for the CDR3: TGTGCCAGCAGGACGGACAGGGAGGAAAAACTGTTTTTT. Its protein product is CASRTDREEKLFF.